This T cell receptor (beta chain) emerged from a study of blood T cell repertoires in COVID-19. Study information: Samples representing acute and convalescent COVID-19 were sourced from the United States, Italy and Spain.

Clones were read by immunoSEQ multiplex PCR, and TCRdb kept only the in-frame ones, dropping some. This table has around 300,000 clones, approximately 90% appearing once. This sequence originates from a woman aged 30 to 39 with COVID-19, enrolled during active disease. What was sequenced was peripheral blood.

The CDR3 nucleotides read TGTGCCAGTAGTCCCCGGGGGACTAGCCTCCCAGATACGCAGTATTTT. Protein: CASSPRGTSLPDTQYF. The chain couples TRBV19 to TRBJ2-3; 9 nucleotides line up with TRBD2. There are 16 residues in the CDR3. The J segment lost 4 bases and the V segment lost 5 bases, leaving 10 bases of the junction unmatched. CDR1 and CDR2 (germline): LNHDA, SQIVND (reference sequence).